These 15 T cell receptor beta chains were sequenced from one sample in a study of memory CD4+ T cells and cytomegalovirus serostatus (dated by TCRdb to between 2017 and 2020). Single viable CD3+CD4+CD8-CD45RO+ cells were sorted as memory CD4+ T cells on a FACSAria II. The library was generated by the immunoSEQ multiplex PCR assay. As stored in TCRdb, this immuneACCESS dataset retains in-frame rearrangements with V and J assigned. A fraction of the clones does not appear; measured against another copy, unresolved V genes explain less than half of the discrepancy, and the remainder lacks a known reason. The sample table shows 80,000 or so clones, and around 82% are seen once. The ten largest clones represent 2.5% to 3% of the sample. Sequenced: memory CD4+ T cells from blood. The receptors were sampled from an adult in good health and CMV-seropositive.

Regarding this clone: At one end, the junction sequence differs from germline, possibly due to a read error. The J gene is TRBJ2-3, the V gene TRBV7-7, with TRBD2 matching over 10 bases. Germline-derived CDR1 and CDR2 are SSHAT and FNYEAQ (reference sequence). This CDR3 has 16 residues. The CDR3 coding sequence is TGTGCTAGCAGCTTAGGCCCTAGCGGGGGAGGGGATACGCAGTATTTT. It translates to CASSLGPSGGGDTQYF. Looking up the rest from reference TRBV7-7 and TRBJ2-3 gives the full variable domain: GAGVSQSPRYKVTKRGQDVTLRCDPISSHATLYWYQQALGQGPEFLTYFNYEAQPDKSGLPSDRFSAERPEGSISTLTIQRTEQRDSAMYRCASSLGPSGGGDTQYFGPGTRLTVL.

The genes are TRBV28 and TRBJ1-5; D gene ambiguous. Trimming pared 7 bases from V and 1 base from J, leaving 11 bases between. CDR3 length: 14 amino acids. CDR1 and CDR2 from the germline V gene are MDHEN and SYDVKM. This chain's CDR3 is CASISGLSNQPQHF. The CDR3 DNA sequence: TGTGCCAGCATATCGGGCCTCAGCAATCAGCCCCAGCATTTT.

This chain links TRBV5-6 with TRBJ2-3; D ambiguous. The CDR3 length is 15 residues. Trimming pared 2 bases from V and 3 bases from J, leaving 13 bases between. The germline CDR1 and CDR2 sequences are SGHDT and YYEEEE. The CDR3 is CASSLTVGITDTQYF. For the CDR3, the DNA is TGTGCCAGCAGCTTAACCGTAGGAATTACAGATACGCAGTATTTT.

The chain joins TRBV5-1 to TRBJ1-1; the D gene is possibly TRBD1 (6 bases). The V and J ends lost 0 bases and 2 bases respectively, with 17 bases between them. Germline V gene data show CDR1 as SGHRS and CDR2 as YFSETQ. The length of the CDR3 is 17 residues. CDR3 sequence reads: CASSLAETRGGNTEAFF. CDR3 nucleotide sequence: TGCGCCAGCAGCTTGGCCGAGACCAGGGGAGGAAACACTGAAGCTTTCTTT. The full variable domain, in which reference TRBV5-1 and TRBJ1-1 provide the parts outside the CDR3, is KAGVTQTPRYLIKTRGQQVTLSCSPISGHRSVSWYQQTPGQGLQFLFEYFSETQRNKGNFPGRFSGRQFSNSRSEMNVSTLELGDSALYLCASSLAETRGGNTEAFFGQGTRLTVV.

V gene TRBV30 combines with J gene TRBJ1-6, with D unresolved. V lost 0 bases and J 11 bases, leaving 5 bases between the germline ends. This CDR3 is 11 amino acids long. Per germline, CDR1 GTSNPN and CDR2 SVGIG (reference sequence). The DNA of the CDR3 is TGTGCCTGGAGTGTACACCCACCCCTCCACTTT. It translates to CAWSVHPPLHF.

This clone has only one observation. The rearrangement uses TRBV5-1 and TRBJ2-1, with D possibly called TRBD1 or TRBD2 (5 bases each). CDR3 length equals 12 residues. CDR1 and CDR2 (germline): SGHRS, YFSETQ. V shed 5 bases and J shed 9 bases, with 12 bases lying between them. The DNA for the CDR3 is TGCGCCAGCAGGGGAGAGGGGCTTGAGCAGTTCTTC. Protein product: CASRGEGLEQFF.

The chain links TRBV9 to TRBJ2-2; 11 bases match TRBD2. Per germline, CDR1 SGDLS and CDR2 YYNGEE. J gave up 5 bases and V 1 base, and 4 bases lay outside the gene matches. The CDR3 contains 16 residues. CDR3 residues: CASSVLAGGTTGELFF. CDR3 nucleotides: TGTGCCAGCAGCGTACTAGCGGGAGGTACGACCGGGGAGCTGTTTTTT. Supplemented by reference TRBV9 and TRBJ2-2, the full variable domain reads DSGVTQTPKHLITATGQRVTLRCSPRSGDLSVYWYQQSLDQGLQFLIQYYNGEERAKGNILERFSAQQFPDLHSELNLSSLELGDSALYFCASSVLAGGTTGELFFGEGSRLTVL.

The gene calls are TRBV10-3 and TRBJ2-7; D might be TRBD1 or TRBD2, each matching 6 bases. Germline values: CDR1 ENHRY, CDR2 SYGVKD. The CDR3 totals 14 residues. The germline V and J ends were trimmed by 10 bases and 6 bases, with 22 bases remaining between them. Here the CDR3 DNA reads TGTGCCACGCGTGGAGGGGGGTTAAGCTTCGAGCAGTACTTC. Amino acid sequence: CATRGGGLSFEQYF.

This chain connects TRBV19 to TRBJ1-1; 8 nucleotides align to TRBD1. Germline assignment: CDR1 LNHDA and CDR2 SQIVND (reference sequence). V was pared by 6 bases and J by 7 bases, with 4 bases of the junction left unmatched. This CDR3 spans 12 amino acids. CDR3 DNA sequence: TGTGCCAGTAGGCCACAGGGGGTTGAAGCTTTCTTT. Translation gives CASRPQGVEAFF.

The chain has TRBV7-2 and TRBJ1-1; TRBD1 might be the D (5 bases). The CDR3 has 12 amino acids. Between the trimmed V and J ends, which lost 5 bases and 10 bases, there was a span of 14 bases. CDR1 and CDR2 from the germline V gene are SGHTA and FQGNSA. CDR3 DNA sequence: TGTGCCAGCAGCCTAGACACGGGGGTAGCTTTCTTT. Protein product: CASSLDTGVAFF.

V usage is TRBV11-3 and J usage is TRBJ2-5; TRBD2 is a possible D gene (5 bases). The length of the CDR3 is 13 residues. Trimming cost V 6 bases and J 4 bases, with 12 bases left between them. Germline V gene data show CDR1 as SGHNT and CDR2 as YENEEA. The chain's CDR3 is CASRGSLRETQYF. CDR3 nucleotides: TGTGCCAGCAGGGGGAGTTTACGAGAGACCCAGTACTTC.

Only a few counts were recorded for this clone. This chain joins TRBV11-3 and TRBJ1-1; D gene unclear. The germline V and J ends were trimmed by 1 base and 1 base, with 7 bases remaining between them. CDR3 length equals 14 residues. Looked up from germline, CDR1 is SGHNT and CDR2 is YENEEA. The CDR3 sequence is CASSLVRENTEAFF. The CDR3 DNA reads TGTGCCAGCAGCTTAGTACGAGAGAACACTGAAGCTTTCTTT.

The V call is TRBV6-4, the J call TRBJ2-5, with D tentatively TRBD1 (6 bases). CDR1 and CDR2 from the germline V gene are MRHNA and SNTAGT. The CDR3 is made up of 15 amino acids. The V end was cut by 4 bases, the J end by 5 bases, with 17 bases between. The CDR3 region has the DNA TGTGCCAGCAGTGTATCCGGGACAAACGGGGAGACCCAGTACTTC. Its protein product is CASSVSGTNGETQYF.

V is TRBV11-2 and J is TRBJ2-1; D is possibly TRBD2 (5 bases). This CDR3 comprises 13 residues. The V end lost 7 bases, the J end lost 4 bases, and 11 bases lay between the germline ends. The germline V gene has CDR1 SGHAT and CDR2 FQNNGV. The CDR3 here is CASKRTSYNEQFF. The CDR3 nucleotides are TGTGCCAGCAAGCGGACGAGTTACAATGAGCAGTTCTTC.

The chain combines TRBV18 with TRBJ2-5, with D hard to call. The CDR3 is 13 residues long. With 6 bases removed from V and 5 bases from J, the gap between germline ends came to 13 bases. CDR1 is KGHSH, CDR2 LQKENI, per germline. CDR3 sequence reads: CASSGRTQETQYF. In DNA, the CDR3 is TGTGCCAGCTCGGGAAGGACCCAGGAGACCCAGTACTTC.